The T cell receptor (beta chain) under discussion was sequenced for a study of CD8 T cells in Susac syndrome. V lost 6 bases and J 0 bases, leaving 11 bases between the germline ends. This CDR3 region has 14 residues. The germline CDR1 and CDR2 sequences are SQVTM and ANQGSEA. Random-hexamer reverse transcription was applied to roughly 0.45 to 1 ug RNA. immunoSEQ multiplex PCR amplified TCR beta CDR3 across 54 Vbeta, 13 Jbeta. From the immunoSEQ multiplex PCR reads, TCRdb called clonotypes with MiXCR, one entry per CDR3 protein. Of about 160,000 distinct CDR3 sequences detected, about 92% appear once; the ten largest clones hold 0.08%. CD8+ and CD4+ T cells from blood underwent TCR beta sequencing, which was carried out in a high-throughput format.

The receptor's source is a human donor in good health. The rearrangement links TRBV29-1 to TRBJ2-2, with unresolved D. The sequencing input was CD4+ T cells from PBMCs. CDR3 sequence (DNA): TGCAGCGTGCGGACGGTTCCGAACACCGGGGAGCTGTTTTTT. Residues: CSVRTVPNTGELFF.